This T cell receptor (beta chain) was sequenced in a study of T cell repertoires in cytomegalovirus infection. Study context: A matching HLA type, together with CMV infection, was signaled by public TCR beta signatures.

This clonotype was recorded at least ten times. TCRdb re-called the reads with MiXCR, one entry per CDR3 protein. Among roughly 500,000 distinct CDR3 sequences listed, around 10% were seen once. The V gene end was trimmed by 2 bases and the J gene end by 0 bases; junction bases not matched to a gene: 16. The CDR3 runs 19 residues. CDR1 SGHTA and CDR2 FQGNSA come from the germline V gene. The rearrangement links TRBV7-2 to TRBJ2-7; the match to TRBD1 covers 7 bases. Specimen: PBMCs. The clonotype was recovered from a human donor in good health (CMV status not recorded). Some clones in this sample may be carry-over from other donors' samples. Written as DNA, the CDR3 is TGTGCCAGCAGCTTATTGGGCCAGGGGGTCCCATTGAGCTCCTACGAGCAGTACTTC. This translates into CASSLLGQGVPLSSYEQYF.